What follows describes a single T cell receptor (beta chain). Its target is unknown. Trimming cost V 1 base and J 5 bases, with 8 bases left between them. The germline V gene encodes CDR1 SGHTA and CDR2 FQGNSA. The CDR3 is 13 residues long. A multiplex PCR was run with 60 Vbeta primers and 13 Jbeta primers. The data were produced by immunoSEQ multiplex PCR, yet TCRdb's version contains in-frame clones alone and is incomplete. The sample has fewer than 95,000 clones, around 80% seen once; the top ten hold roughly 2%. This entry is derived from a study of cytomegalovirus exposure and HLA in healthy donors. The study's findings and limits: TRBV6-2, TRBV6-3 and some other V segments were unresolvable in 87-base-pair reads. An analysis that was carried out later associated 16,951 TCR beta sequences with HLA alleles at 0.05 false discovery rate. Per published reports, the classifier diagnosed cytomegalovirus status with high specificity and sensitivity.

The J gene is TRBJ2-5, the V gene TRBV7-2; D gene uncertain. Sequenced material: PBMCs. The receptor comes from a man aged 18 to 29 in good health and CMV-seronegative. For the CDR3, the DNA is TGTGCCAGCAGCTTAGGGTCGAGGGAGACCCAGTACTTC. Its protein product is CASSLGSRETQYF.